A selection of T cell receptor beta chains follows, all from one sample in a study of technical replicates of blood from a handful of donors. The assay was immunoSEQ multiplex PCR, and TCRdb's table has in-frame clones only and misses some. In the table there are roughly 80,000 clones, 94% of which are singletons. The sequencing sample was made of T cells isolated from PBMCs. The source is a human donor in good health. CDR3s include the opening cysteine and the closing phenylalanine or tryptophan. A D gene is named only where the DNA matches it firmly. Clone sizes are given selectively: once, few, many, or a class where the clone is expanded.

CDR3 length	V gene	clone size	D gene	J gene	CDR3 DNA	CDR3 protein
14	TRBV4-1	-	-	TRBJ1-1	TGCGCCAGCAGCCTACAGGGTGTTAACACTGAAGCTTTCTTT	CASSLQGVNTEAFF
11	TRBV19	-	-	TRBJ1-1	TGTGCCAGTAGTATACGGGCTGAAGCTTTCTTT	CASSIRAEAFF
14	TRBV9	once	TRBD1	TRBJ1-1	TGTGCCAGCAGCGTGGGACAGGGGAACACTGAAGCTTTCTTT	CASSVGQGNTEAFF
15	TRBV4-1	-	TRBD2	TRBJ2-7	TGCGCCAGCAGCCAAGGAGCGGGAGTTAACTACGAGCAGTACTTC	CASSQGAGVNYEQYF
13	TRBV19	-	TRBD1	TRBJ2-7	TGTGCCAGTAAGTTAGGGGGCACCTACGAGCAGTACTTC	CASKLGGTYEQYF
14	TRBV7-9	-	TRBD1	TRBJ1-4	TGTGCCAGCAGTCGACAGGGGGTTAATGAAAAACTGTTTTTT	CASSRQGVNEKLFF
15	TRBV9	-	-	TRBJ2-2	TGTGCCAGCAGCATTAGACTAGCGAACACCGGGGAGCTGTTTTTT	CASSIRLANTGELFF
12	TRBV6-5	-	-	TRBJ2-3	TGTGCCAGCAGTCGACAGTCGGATACGCAGTATTTT	CASSRQSDTQYF
13	TRBV2	-	TRBD1	TRBJ2-7	TGTGCCAGCAGTATGACAGGGTATAACGAGCAGTACTTC	CASSMTGYNEQYF
14	TRBV5-1	-	-	TRBJ2-5	TGCGCCAGCAGCTGGGGACAAGCTGGGGAGACCCAGTACTTC	CASSWGQAGETQYF
15	TRBV4-2	-	-	TRBJ2-3	TGTGCCAGCAGCCAACCCGCTCTAGGGGCAGATACGCAGTATTTT	CASSQPALGADTQYF
15	TRBV7-9	-	TRBD1	TRBJ2-2	TGTGCCAGCAGCTTGAACCGACAGGGGGTCAGGGAGCTGTTTTTT	CASSLNRQGVRELFF
15	TRBV7-7	-	-	TRBJ2-3	TGTGCCAGCAGCTTACAGGGGTTAGGTACAGATACGCAGTATTTT	CASSLQGLGTDTQYF
16	TRBV6-6	once	TRBD1	TRBJ2-3	TGTGCCAGCAGTTACCGGGACAGGGCCCATTGGGATACGCAGTATTTT	CASSYRDRAHWDTQYF
14	TRBV28	once	-	TRBJ2-1	-	CASSSSGIYNEQFF
15	TRBV4-1	-	TRBD2	TRBJ2-1	TGCGCCAGCAGCCAAGTAAGCGGGACCCACAATGAGCAGTTCTTC	CASSQVSGTHNEQFF
12	TRBV11-1	once	-	TRBJ2-7	TGTGCCAGCAGCTTATTTTCATCTCAAGCGTACTTC	CASSLFSSQAYF
12	TRBV29-1	-	-	TRBJ1-1	TGCAGCCCAGTGGACTTGAACACTGAAGCTTTCTTT	CSPVDLNTEAFF
14	TRBV5-6	-	-	TRBJ2-7	TGTGCCAGCAGTTATATTTCCACAGCCTACGAGCAGTACTTC	CASSYISTAYEQYF
14	TRBV28	-	TRBD2	TRBJ2-5	TGTGCCAGCAGCTATCTAGCGGGAGTTGAGACCCAGTACTTC	CASSYLAGVETQYF
14	TRBV7-9	-	-	TRBJ1-4	TGTGCCAGCAGCCTAAGCGGGTCGAATGAAAAACTGTTTTTT	CASSLSGSNEKLFF
14	TRBV15	-	TRBD1	TRBJ1-5	TGTGCCACCAGCAGGACAGGGGAGAATCAGCCCCAGCATTTT	CATSRTGENQPQHF
14	TRBV5-4	once	-	TRBJ1-1	TGTGCCAGCAGCTTTCCGCCTGGGAGCACTGAAGCTTTCTTT	CASSFPPGSTEAFF
15	TRBV18	-	-	TRBJ1-1	TGTGCCAGCTCACCAGCGATAATCTCGAACACTGAAGCTTTCTTT	CASSPAIISNTEAFF
13	TRBV11-3	-	-	TRBJ2-5	TGTGCCAGCAGCTTAGCGGGAAAAGAGACCCAGTACTTC	CASSLAGKETQYF
14	TRBV6-5	once	TRBD1	TRBJ2-1	TGTGCCAGCAGGGTAGGGACAGGGAGGAATGAGCAGTTCTTC	CASRVGTGRNEQFF
16	TRBV9	-	TRBD1	TRBJ2-5	TGTGCCAGCAGCACCAGACGACAGGGAACACAAGAGACCCAGTACTTC	CASSTRRQGTQETQYF
13	TRBV6-4	-	-	TRBJ1-2	TGTGCCAGCAGTGACGGCGGAAACTATGGCTACACCTTC	CASSDGGNYGYTF
16	TRBV5-1	-	TRBD1	TRBJ1-1	TGCGCCAGCAGCTTGTATCGTACAGGGGTGGAGACTGAAGCTTTCTTT	CASSLYRTGVETEAFF
21	TRBV4-2	once	-	TRBJ2-1	TGTGCCAGCAGCCAAGTTGAGGCGGTCCCTTCGATCCTCACTTACCACAATGAGCAGTTCTTC	CASSQVEAVPSILTYHNEQFF
14	TRBV6-6	-	-	TRBJ2-5	TGTGCCAGCAGTTACTCGGGCAGGGAAGAGACCCAGTACTTC	CASSYSGREETQYF
12	TRBV6-1	-	-	TRBJ2-7	TGTGCCAGCAGTTTGACTAGAGCCGAGCAGTACTTC	CASSLTRAEQYF
16	TRBV9	-	TRBD1	TRBJ1-1	TGTGCCAGCAGCCCCCGGACAGGGGTCTTGCACACTGAAGCTTTCTTT	CASSPRTGVLHTEAFF
17	TRBV7-3	-	TRBD2	TRBJ2-3	TGTGCCAGCAGCTTAGGGGCTAGCGGAACTAGCACAGATACGCAGTATTTT	CASSLGASGTSTDTQYF
14	TRBV5-6	-	-	TRBJ2-7	TGTGCCAGCAGCTTGGTTGGGCCCGCCTACGAGCAGTACTTC	CASSLVGPAYEQYF
14	TRBV27	-	TRBD2	TRBJ2-3	TGTGCCACCCATAGCGGGGAAGGGGTTATGGCGCAGTATTTT	CATHSGEGVMAQYF
12	TRBV30	-	-	TRBJ2-1	TGTGCCTGTCGGACAGCCTACAATGAGCAGTTCTTC	CACRTAYNEQFF
11	TRBV6-1	-	-	TRBJ1-2	TGTGCCAGCACTCAGGGTTATGGCTACACCTTC	CASTQGYGYTF
15	TRBV10-3	-	TRBD1	TRBJ1-1	TGTGCCATCAGTGAGTCAGGGGGCAGGAACACTGAAGCTTTCTTT	CAISESGGRNTEAFF
18	TRBV5-4	-	-	TRBJ1-5	TGTGCCAGCAGGCGCATTCAGACAGATTACTATAGCAATCAGCCCCAGCATTTT	CASRRIQTDYYSNQPQHF